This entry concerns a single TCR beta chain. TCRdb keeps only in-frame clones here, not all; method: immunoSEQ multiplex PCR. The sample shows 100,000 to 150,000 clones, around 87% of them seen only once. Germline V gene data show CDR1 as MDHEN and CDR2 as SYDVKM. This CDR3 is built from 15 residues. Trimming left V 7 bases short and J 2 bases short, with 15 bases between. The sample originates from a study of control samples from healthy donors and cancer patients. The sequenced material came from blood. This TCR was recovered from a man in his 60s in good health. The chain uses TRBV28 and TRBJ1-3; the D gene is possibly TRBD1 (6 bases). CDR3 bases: TGTGCCAGCATCAACCAAGGGGGTCCTGGAAACACCATATATTTT. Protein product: CASINQGGPGNTIYF.